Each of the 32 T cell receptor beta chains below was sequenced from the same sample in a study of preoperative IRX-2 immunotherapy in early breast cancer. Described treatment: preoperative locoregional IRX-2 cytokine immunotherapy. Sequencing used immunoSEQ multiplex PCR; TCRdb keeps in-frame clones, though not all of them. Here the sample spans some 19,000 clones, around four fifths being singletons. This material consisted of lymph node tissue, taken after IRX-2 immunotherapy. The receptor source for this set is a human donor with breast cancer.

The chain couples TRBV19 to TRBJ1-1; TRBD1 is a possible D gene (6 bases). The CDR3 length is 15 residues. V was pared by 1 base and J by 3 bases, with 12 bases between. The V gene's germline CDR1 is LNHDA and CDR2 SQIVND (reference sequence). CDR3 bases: TGTGCCAGTAGTATAGTTCCAGGGGCGGACACTGAAGCTTTCTTT. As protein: CASSIVPGADTEAFF.

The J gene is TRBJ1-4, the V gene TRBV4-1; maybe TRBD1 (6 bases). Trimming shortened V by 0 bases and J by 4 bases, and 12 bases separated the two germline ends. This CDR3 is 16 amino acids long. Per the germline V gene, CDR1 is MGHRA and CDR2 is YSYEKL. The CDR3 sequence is CASSQDSGRGNEKLFF. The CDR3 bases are TGCGCCAGCAGCCAAGATTCGGGCAGGGGTAATGAAAAACTGTTTTTT.

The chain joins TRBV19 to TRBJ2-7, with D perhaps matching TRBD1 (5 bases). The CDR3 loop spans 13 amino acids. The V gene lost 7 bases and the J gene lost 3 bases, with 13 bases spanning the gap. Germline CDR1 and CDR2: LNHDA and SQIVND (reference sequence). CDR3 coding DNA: TGTGCCAGTACAGGGCTTAGTAACTACGAGCAGTACTTC. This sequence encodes CASTGLSNYEQYF.

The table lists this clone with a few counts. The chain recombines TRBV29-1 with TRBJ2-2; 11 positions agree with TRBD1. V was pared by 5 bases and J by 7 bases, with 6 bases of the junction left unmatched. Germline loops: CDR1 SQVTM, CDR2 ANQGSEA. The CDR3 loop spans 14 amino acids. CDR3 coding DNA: TGCAGCGTTTCCCCCGGGACAGGGGGCGGGGAGCTGTTTTTT. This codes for CSVSPGTGGGELFF.

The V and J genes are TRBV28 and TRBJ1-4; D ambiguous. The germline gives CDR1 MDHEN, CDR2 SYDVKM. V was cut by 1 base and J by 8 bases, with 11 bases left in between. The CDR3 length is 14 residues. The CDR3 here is CASSLSRAWEKLFF. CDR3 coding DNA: TGTGCCAGCAGTTTATCTAGGGCTTGGGAAAAACTGTTTTTT.

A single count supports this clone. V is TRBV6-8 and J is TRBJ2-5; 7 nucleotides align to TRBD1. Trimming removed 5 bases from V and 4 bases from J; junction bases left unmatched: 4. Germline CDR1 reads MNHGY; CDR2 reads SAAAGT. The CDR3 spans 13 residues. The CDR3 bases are TGTGCCAGCAGTCCACCAGGGGGAGAGACCCAGTACTTC. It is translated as CASSPPGGETQYF.

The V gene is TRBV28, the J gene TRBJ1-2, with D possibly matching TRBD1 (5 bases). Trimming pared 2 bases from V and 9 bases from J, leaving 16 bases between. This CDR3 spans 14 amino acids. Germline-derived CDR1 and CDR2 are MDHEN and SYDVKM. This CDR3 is CASSLTDRPARYTF. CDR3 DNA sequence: TGTGCCAGCAGTTTAACTGACAGACCGGCACGCTACACCTTC.

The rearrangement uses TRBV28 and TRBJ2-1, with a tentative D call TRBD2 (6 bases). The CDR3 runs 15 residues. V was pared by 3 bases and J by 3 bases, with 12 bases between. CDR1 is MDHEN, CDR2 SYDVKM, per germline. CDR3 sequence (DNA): TGTGCCAGCAGTTTCCCGGGAGTGGGCTACAATGAGCAGTTCTTC. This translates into CASSFPGVGYNEQFF.

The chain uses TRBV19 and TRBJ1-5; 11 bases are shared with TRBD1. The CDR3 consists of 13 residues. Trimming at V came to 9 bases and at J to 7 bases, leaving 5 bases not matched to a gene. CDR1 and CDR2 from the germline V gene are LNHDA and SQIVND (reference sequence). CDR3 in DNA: TGTGCCAGCTCCGGGACAGGGGGACAGCCCCAGCATTTT. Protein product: CASSGTGGQPQHF.

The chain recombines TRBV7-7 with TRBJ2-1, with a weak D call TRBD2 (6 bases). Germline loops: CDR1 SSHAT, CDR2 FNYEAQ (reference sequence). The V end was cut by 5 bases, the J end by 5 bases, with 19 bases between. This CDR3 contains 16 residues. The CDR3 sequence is CASSPQEGLLNNEQFF. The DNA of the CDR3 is TGTGCCAGCAGCCCGCAAGAGGGACTCTTAAACAATGAGCAGTTCTTC.

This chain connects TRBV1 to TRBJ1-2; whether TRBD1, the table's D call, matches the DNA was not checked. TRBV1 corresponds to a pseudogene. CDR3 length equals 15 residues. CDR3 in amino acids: CASSFVGTGRYGYTF. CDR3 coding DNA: TGCGCCAGCAGCTTTGTCGGGACAGGGCGGTATGGCTACACCTTC.

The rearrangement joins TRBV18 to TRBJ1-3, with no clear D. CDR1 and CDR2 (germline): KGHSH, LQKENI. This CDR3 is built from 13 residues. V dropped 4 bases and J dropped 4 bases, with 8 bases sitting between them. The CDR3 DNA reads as TGTGCCAGCTCACAAGGGAGCGGAAACACCATATATTTT. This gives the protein CASSQGSGNTIYF.

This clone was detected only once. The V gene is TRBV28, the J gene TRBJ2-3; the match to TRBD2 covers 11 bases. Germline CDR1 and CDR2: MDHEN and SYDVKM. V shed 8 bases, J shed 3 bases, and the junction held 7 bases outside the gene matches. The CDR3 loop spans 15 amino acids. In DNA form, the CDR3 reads TGTGCCAGCGTATTAGCGGGAGGGTTGACAGATACGCAGTATTTT. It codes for CASVLAGGLTDTQYF.

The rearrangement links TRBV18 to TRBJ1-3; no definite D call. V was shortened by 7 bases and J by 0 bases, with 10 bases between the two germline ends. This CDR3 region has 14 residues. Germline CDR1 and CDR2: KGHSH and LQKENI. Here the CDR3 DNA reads TGTGCCAGCTTTCGGGAGAGCTCTGGAAACACCATATATTTT. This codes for CASFRESSGNTIYF.

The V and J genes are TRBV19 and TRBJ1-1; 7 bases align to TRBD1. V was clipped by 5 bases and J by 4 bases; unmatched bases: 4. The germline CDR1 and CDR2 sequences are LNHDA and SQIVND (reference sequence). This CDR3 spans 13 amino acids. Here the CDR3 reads CASSLGGGTEAFF. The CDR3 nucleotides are TGTGCCAGTAGTCTAGGGGGCGGCACTGAAGCTTTCTTT.

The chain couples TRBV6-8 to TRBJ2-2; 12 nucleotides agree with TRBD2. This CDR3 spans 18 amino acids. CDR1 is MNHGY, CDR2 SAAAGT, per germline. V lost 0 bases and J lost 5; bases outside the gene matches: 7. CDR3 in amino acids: CASSYSPTSGGGTGELFF. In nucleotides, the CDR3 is TGTGCCAGCAGTTACTCTCCGACTAGCGGGGGTGGGACCGGGGAGCTGTTTTTT.

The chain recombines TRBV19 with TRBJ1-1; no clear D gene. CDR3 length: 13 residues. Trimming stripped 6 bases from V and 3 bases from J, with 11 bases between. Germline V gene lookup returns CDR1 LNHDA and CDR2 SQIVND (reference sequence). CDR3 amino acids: CASRPEWYTEAFF. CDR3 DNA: TGTGCCAGTAGACCCGAGTGGTACACTGAAGCTTTCTTT.

The CDR3 protein is CASIVSGANTGELFF. In nucleotides, the CDR3 is TGTGCCAGCATAGTTAGCGGGGCGAACACCGGGGAGCTGTTTTTT. The chain links TRBV28 to TRBJ2-2; 8 bases align to TRBD2. The CDR3 is made up of 15 amino acids. CDR1 is MDHEN, CDR2 SYDVKM, per germline. V dropped 7 bases and J dropped 0; count of bases not matched to a gene: 4.

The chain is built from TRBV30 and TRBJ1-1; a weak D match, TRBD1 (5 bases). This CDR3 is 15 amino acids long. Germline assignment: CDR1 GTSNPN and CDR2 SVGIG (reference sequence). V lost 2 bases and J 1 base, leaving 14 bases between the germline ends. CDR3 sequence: CAWSPTYRRNTEAFF. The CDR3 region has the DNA TGTGCCTGGAGTCCTACCTACAGGAGGAACACTGAAGCTTTCTTT.

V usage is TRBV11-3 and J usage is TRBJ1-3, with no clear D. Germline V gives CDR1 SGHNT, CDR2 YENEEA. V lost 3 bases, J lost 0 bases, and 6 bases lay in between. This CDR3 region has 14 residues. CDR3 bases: TGTGCCAGCAGCTTTGGACTCTCTGGAAACACCATATATTTT. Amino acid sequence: CASSFGLSGNTIYF.

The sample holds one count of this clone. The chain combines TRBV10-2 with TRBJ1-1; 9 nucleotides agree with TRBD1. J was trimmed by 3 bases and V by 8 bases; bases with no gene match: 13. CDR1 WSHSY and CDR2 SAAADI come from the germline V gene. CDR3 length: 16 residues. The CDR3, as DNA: TGCGCCAGCCGCAGGGCGACAGACAGGGGGGACACTGAAGCTTTCTTT. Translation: CASRRATDRGDTEAFF.

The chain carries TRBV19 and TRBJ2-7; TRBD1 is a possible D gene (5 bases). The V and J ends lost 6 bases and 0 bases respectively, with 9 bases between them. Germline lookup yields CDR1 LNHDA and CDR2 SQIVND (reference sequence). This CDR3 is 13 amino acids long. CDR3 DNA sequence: TGTGCCAGTAGGGGCACAGGCTCCTACGAGCAGTACTTC. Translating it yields CASRGTGSYEQYF.

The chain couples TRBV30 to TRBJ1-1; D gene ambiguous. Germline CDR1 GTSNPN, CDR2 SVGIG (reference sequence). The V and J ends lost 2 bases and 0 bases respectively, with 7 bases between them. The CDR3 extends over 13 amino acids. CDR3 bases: TGTGCCTGGAGTAAGTCCCTGAACACTGAAGCTTTCTTT. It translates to CAWSKSLNTEAFF.

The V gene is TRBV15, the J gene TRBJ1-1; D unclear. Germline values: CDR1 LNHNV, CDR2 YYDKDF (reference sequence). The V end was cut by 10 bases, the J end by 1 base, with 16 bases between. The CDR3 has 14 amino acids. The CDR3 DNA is TGTGCCATCAGACGGGATTACGGGAACACTGAAGCTTTCTTT. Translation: CAIRRDYGNTEAFF.

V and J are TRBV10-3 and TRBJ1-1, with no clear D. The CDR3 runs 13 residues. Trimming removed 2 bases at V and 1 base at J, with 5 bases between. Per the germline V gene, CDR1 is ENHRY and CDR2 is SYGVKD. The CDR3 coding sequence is TGTGCCATCAGTGAGGGCGGGAACACTGAAGCTTTCTTT. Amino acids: CAISEGGNTEAFF.

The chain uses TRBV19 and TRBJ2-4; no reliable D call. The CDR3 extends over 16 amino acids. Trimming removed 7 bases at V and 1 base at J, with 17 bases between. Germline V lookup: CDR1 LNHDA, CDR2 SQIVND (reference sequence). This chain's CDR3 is CASTPSSPGAKNIQYF. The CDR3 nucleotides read TGTGCCAGTACCCCGTCATCCCCTGGGGCCAAAAACATTCAGTACTTC. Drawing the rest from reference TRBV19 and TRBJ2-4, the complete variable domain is DGGITQSPKYLFRKEGQNVTLSCEQNLNHDAMYWYRQDPGQGLRLIYYSQIVNDFQKGDIAEGYSVSREKKESFPLTVTSAQKNPTAFYLCASTPSSPGAKNIQYFGAGTRLSVL.

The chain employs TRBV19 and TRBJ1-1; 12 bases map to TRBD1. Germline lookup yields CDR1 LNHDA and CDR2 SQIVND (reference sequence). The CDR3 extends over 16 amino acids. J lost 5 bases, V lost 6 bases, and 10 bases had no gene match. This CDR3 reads CASSLRDRGRGTEAFF. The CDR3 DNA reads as TGTGCCAGTAGCCTTAGGGACAGGGGGCGAGGAACTGAAGCTTTCTTT. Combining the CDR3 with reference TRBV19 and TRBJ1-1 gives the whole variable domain DGGITQSPKYLFRKEGQNVTLSCEQNLNHDAMYWYRQDPGQGLRLIYYSQIVNDFQKGDIAEGYSVSREKKESFPLTVTSAQKNPTAFYLCASSLRDRGRGTEAFFGQGTRLTVV.

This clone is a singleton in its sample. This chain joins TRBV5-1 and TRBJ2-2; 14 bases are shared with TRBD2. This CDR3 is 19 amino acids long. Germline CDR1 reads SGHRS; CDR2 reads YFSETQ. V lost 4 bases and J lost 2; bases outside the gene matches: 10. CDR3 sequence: CASSPPGLAGVGNTGELFF. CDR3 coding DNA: TGCGCCAGCAGCCCGCCGGGACTAGCGGGAGTTGGTAACACCGGGGAGCTGTTTTTT. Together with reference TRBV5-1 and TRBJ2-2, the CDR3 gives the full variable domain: KAGVTQTPRYLIKTRGQQVTLSCSPISGHRSVSWYQQTPGQGLQFLFEYFSETQRNKGNFPGRFSGRQFSNSRSEMNVSTLELGDSALYLCASSPPGLAGVGNTGELFFGEGSRLTVL.

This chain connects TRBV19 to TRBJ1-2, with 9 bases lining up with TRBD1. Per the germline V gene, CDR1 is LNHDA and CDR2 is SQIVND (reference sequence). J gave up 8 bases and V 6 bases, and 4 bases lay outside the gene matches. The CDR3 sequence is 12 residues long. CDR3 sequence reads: CASRDRGDGYTF. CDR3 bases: TGTGCCAGTAGGGACAGGGGCGACGGCTACACCTTC.

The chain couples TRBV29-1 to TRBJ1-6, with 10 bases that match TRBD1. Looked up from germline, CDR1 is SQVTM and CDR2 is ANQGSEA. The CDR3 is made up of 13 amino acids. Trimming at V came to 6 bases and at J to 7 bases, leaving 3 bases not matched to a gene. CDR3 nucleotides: TGCAGCGTGGGACAGGGGTTGAATTCACCCCTCCACTTT. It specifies CSVGQGLNSPLHF.

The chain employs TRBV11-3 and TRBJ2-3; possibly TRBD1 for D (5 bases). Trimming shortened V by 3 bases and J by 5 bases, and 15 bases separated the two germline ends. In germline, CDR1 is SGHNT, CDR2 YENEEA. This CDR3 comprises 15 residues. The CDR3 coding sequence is TGTGCCAGCAGCTTGGTGGCAGGGTCAGGAGATACGCAGTATTTT. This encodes CASSLVAGSGDTQYF.

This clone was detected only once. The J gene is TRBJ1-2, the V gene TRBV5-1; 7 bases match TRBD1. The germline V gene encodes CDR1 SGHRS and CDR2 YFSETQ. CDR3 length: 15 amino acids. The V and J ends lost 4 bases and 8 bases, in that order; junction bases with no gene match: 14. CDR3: CASSQDPQGGRGYTF. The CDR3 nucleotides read TGCGCCAGCAGCCAAGATCCTCAGGGGGGTCGGGGCTACACCTTC.